This T cell receptor (beta chain) was retrieved from a study of blood T cell repertoires in COVID-19 (dated by TCRdb to the early 2020s). At the level of the whole study: Samples covering the acute and convalescent phases of COVID-19 were provided by collaborators in the United States, Italy and Spain. The prospective study material was composed of cDNA or gDNA derived from T cells, B-cell-depleted T cells, or PBMCs. The repertoires were made available in a free public database intended to serve as a resource for research on the immune response to SARS-CoV-2. Where available, HLA class I and class II types were taken from metadata supplied by the sample provider and were not determined by assay-based typing. Samples were obtained from the ongoing ImmuneRACE study (first 160 participants) and from about 1,300 subjects provided by 6 global collaborators. Nearly every sample came with metadata listing a de-identified subject ID, COVID-19 status, age in years and sex. Deeply sampled blood TCRbeta repertoires from subjects exposed to, actively infected with, or recovered from COVID-19 were included in the dataset.

The CDR3, cysteine through phenylalanine, is 14 amino acids long. Only the CDR3 part of the read is kept: 42 bases, read in frame from the first base. Per the germline V gene (reference sequence), LNHDA is the CDR1 and SQIVND is the CDR2. V sheds 5 bases and J sheds 5 bases, leaving 15 bases between their ends. A word on this clone: Which antigen it targets is not known. Base qualities were left out, and no much larger clone turns up one base away.

Each collaborating institution followed its own protocols to collect whole blood in K2EDTA tubes. For TCRbeta analysis, collaborators shipped samples in one of three forms: frozen whole blood, isolated PBMCs, or DNA extracted from either of those sample types. The research as a whole found: The amount of clinical and demographic metadata varied by source and participant and was provided uncurated.

TCRbeta CDR3 regions were amplified from genomic DNA by means of the immunoSEQ Assay, a bias-controlled multiplex PCR. The source study handled its data this way. The number of nucleated cells in each sample was estimated by amplification of reference gene primers within the assay. To quantify the absolute abundance of each unique TCRbeta CDR3 rearrangement, sequence reads were collapsed and filtered. For each sample, productive Simpson clonality was calculated as the square root of Simpson's diversity index across productive rearrangements. TCRdb mirrors the immuneACCESS table, restricted to in-frame sequences. Some clones are absent from its copies; in checked studies, under half trace to an unresolved V gene, and the reason for the others is unknown. From that table come the V and J calls and clone size; the DNA was used to work out D and trimming. Counted in this sample were under 250,000 clones; around 82% of them appeared once. Of the sample, 4.5% to 7% falls within the top ten clones.

This clonotype was obtained from a woman aged 65 to 85 with acute or convalescent COVID-19. Specimen: peripheral blood. The rearrangement joined TRBV19 to TRBJ2-5, with a tentative D gene TRBD2 over 6 matching bases. The nucleotides read TGTGCCAGTAGTCCGGGACTGCGATCGGAGACCCAGTACTTC. This is translated as CASSPGLRSETQYF.